This TCR beta chain was obtained from a study of response to subunit inactivated influenza vaccine. General study findings and limits: Authors suggested few new T cells are recruited by each seasonal influenza vaccination.

The CDR3 is 17 residues long. V dropped 0 bases and J dropped 4 bases, with 16 bases sitting between them. The germline V gene has CDR1 MNHEY and CDR2 SMNVEV (reference sequence). MiXCR, applied by TCRdb to the RT-PCR reads, yields one record per CDR3 protein. The table includes some 500,000 distinct CDR3 sequences, more than 15% detected once. This clonotype was recorded a few times. What it binds is not known. The J gene is TRBJ2-1, the V gene TRBV27; tentatively, D is TRBD2 (6 bases). This TCR came from a man between 50 and 69 years old who received an inactivated influenza vaccine. Specimen: CD4+ T cells sorted from PBMCs, collected 23 to 25 months after vaccination. In DNA form, the CDR3 reads TGTGCCAGCAGTTTATCTCCTTTCGGGAGTGGTTACAATGAGCAGTTCTTC. Its protein product is CASSLSPFGSGYNEQFF.